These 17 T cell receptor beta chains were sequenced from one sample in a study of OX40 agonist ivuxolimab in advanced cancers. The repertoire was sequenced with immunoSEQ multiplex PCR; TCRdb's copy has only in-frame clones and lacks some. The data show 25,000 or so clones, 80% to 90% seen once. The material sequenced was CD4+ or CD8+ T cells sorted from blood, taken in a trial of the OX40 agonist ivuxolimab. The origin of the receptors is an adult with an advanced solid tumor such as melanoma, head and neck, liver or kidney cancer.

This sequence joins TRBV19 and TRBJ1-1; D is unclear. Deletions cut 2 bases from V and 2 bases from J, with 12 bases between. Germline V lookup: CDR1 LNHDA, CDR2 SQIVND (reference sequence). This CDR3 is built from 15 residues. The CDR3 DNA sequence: TGTGCCAGTAGTATAATGGACGGTAAAAACACTGAAGCTTTCTTT. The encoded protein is CASSIMDGKNTEAFF.

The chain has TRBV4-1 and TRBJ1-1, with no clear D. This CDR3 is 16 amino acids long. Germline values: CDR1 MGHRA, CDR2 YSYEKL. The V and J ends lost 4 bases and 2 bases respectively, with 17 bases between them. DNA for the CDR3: TGCGCCAGCAGCCGAGGTGCAGCAATGGGAAACACTGAAGCTTTCTTT. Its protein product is CASSRGAAMGNTEAFF.

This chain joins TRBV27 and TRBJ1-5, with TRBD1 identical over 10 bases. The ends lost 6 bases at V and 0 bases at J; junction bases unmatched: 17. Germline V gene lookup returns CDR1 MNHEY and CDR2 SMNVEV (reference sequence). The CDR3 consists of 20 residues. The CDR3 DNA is TGTGCCAGCAGACTTTCGGGTCCGGGACAGGGGTTCTATAGCAATCAGCCCCAGCATTTT. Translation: CASRLSGPGQGFYSNQPQHF.

CDR3: CSARVLYEQYF. The CDR3 DNA sequence: TGCAGTGCTAGAGTTCTCTACGAGCAGTACTTC. The J gene is TRBJ2-7, the V gene TRBV20-1; no clear D. Germline-derived CDR1 and CDR2 are DFQATT and SNEGSKA (reference sequence). This CDR3 has 11 amino acids. V was clipped by 1 base and J by 3 bases, with 4 bases between them.

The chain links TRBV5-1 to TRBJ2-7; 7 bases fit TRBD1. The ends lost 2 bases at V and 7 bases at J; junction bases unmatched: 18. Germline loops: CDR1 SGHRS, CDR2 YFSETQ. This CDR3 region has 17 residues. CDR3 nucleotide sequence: TGCGCCAGCAGCTTCGGTGCCCTCAGGACAGGATCGCGGGAGCAGTACTTC. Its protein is CASSFGALRTGSREQYF.

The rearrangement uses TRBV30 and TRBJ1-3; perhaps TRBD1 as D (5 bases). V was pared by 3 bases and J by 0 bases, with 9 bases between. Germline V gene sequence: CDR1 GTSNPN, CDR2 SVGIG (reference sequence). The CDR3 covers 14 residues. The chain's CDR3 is CAWSTGTSGNTIYF. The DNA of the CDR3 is TGTGCCTGGAGCACGGGGACCTCTGGAAACACCATATATTTT.

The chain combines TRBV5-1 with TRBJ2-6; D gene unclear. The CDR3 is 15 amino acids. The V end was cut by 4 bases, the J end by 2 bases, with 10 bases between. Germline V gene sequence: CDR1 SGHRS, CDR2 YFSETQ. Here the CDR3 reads CASSNDMAGANVLTF. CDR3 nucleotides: TGCGCCAGCAGCAACGACATGGCTGGGGCCAACGTCCTGACTTTC. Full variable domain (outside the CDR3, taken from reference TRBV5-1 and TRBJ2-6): KAGVTQTPRYLIKTRGQQVTLSCSPISGHRSVSWYQQTPGQGLQFLFEYFSETQRNKGNFPGRFSGRQFSNSRSEMNVSTLELGDSALYLCASSNDMAGANVLTFGAGSRLTVL.

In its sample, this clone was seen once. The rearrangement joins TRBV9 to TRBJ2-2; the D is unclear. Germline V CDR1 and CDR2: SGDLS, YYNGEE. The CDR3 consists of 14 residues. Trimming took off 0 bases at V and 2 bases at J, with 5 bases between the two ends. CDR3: CASSVVSNTGELFF. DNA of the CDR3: TGTGCCAGCAGCGTAGTGTCAAACACCGGGGAGCTGTTTTTT.

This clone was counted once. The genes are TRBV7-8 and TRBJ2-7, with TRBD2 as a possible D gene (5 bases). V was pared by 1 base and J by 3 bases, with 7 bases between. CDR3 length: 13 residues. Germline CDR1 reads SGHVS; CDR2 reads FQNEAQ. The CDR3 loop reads CASSLGRGYEQYF. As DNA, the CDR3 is TGTGCCAGCAGCTTAGGTCGGGGCTACGAGCAGTACTTC.

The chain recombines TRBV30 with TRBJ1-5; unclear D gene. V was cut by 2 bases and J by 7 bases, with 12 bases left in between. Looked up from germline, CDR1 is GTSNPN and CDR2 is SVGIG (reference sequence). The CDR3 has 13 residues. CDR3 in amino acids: CAWSKDLDQPQHF. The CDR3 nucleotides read TGTGCCTGGAGTAAGGACCTCGACCAGCCCCAGCATTTT.

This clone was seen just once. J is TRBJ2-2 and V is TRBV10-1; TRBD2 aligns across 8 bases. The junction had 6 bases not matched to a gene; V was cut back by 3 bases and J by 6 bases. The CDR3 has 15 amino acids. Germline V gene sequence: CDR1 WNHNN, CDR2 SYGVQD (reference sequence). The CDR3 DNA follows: TGCGCCAGCAGTGATCCGGGAGGGCCTGCCGGGGAGCTGTTTTTT. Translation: CASSDPGGPAGELFF.

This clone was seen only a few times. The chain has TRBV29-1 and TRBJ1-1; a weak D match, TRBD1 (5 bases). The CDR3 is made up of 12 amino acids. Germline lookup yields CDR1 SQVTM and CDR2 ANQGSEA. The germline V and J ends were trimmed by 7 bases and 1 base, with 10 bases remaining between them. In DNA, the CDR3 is TGCAGCGCCAACAGGAAGAACACTGAAGCTTTCTTT. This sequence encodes CSANRKNTEAFF.

This CDR3 is CASSSLRSYNEQFF. CDR3 in DNA: TGTGCCAGCAGTTCTCTGCGCTCCTACAATGAGCAGTTCTTC. This sequence joins TRBV11-2 and TRBJ2-1; D is undetermined. Germline assignment: CDR1 SGHAT and CDR2 FQNNGV. CDR3 size: 14 residues. With 6 bases removed from V and 0 bases from J, the gap between germline ends came to 9 bases. The whole variable domain, remainder taken from reference TRBV11-2 and TRBJ2-1, is EAGVAQSPRYKIIEKRQSVAFWCNPISGHATLYWYQQILGQGPKLLIQFQNNGVVDDSQLPKDRFSAERLKGVDSTLKIQPAKLEDSAVYLCASSSLRSYNEQFFGPGTRLTVL.

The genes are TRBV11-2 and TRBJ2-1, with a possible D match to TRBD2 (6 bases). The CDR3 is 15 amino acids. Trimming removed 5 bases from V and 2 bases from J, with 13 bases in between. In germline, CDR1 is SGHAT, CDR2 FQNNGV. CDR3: CASSLRGNAYNEQFF. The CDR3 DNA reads TGTGCCAGCAGCCTCCGCGGGAACGCCTACAATGAGCAGTTCTTC.

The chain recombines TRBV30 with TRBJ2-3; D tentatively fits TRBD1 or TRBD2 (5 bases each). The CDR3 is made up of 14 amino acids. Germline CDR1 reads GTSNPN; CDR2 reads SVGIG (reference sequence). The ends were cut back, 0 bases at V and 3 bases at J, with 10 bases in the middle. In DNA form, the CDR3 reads TGTGCCTGGAGTGTACTCTGGGGGACAGATACGCAGTATTTT. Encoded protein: CAWSVLWGTDTQYF.

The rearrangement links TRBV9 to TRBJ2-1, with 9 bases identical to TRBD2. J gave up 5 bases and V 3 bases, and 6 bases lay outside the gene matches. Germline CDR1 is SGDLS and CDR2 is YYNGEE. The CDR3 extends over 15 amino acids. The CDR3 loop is CASSGGGLAHNEQFF. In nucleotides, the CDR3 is TGTGCCAGCAGCGGTGGGGGACTAGCCCACAATGAGCAGTTCTTC.

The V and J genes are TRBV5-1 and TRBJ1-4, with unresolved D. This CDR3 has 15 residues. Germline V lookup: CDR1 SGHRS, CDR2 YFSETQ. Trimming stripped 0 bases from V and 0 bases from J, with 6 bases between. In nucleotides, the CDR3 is TGCGCCAGCAGCTTGGGGCAGGCAACTAATGAAAAACTGTTTTTT. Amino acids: CASSLGQATNEKLFF.